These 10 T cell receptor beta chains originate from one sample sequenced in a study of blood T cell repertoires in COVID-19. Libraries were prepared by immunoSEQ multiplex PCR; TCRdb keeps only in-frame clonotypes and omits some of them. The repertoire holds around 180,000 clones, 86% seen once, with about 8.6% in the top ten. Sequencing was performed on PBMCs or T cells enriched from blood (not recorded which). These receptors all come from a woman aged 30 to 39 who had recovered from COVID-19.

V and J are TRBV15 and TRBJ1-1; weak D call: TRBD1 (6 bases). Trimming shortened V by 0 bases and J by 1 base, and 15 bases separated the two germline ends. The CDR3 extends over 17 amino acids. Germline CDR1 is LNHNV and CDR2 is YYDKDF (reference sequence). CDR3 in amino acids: CATSREPLQDRNTEAFF. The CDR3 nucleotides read TGTGCCACCAGCAGAGAACCCCTCCAGGACAGGAACACTGAAGCTTTCTTT.

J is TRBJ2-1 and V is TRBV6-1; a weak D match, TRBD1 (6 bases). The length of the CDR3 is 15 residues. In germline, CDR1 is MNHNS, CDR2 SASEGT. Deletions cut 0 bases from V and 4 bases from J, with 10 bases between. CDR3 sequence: CASSEASQGYNEQFF. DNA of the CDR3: TGTGCCAGCAGTGAAGCGAGTCAGGGGTACAATGAGCAGTTCTTC.

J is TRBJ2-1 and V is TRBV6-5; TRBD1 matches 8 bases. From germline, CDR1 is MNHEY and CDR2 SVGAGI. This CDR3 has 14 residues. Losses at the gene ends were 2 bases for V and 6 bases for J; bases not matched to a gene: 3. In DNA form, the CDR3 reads TGTGCCAGCAGTTACCGGGACAGGTTCAATGAGCAGTTCTTC. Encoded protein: CASSYRDRFNEQFF.

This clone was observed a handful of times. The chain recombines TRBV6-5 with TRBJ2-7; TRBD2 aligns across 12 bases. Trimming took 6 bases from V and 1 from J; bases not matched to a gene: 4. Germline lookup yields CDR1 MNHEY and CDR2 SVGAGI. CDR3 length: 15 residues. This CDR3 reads CASRKLAGGSYEQYF. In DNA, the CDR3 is TGTGCCAGCAGAAAACTAGCGGGAGGATCCTACGAGCAGTACTTC.

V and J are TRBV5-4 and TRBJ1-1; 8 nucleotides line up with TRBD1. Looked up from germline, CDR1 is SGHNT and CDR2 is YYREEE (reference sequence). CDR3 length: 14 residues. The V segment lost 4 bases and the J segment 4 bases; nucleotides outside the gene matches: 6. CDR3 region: CASSPQGAGTEAFF. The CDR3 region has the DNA TGTGCCAGCAGCCCGCAGGGGGCAGGCACTGAAGCTTTCTTT.

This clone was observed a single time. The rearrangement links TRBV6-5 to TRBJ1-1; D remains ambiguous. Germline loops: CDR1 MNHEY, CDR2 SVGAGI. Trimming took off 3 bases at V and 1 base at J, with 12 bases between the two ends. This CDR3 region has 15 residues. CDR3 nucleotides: TGTGCCAGCAGTTATCTAAGCGGGAGGAACACTGAAGCTTTCTTT. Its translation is CASSYLSGRNTEAFF.

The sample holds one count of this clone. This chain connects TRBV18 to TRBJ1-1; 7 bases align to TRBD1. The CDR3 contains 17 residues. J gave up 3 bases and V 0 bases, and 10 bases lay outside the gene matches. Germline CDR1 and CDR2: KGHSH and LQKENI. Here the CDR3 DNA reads TGTGCCAGCTCACCACCCGGGACAGCTTATCTGGACACTGAAGCTTTCTTT. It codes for CASSPPGTAYLDTEAFF.

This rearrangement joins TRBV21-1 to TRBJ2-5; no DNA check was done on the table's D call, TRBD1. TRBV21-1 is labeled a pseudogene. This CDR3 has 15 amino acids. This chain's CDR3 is CASSRLRQGWETQYF. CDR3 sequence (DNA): TGTGCCAGCAGCCGCCTTAGACAGGGGTGGGAGACCCAGTACTTC.

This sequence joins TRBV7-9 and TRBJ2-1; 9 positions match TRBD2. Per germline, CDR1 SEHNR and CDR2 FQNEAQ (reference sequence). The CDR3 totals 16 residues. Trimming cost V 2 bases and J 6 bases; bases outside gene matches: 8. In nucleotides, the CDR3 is TGTGCCAGCAGCTTATTCGAGACTAGCGGCACCAATGAGCAGTTCTTC. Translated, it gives CASSLFETSGTNEQFF.

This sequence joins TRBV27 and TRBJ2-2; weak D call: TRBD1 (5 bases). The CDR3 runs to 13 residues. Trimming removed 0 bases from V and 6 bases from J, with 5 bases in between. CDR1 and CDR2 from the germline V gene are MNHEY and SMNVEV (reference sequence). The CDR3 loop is CASSLSGAGELFF. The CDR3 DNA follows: TGTGCCAGCAGTTTATCAGGGGCCGGGGAGCTGTTTTTT.